This T cell receptor (beta chain) was captured in a study of T cell responses to AZD1222 COVID-19 vaccine. Study-level results: Distributed over spike, vaccine-associated CD4 TCRs predominated at 160-218 and 743-854. The peak T cell response came first, and repertoires were sampled only after it. Seropositivity was recorded at baseline in only a handful of AZD1222 recipients. Spike-specific TCR breadth and depth went up after people got two AZD1222 doses.

This clone was recorded a few times. No antigen is known for it. Assay used: immunoSEQ multiplex PCR; TCRdb lists only in-frame clones, some missing. The sample yields roughly 150,000 clones, 91% seen once. CDR3 length: 14 amino acids. V gave up 1 base and J gave up 10 bases, with 11 bases separating them. Germline V gives CDR1 LGHNT, CDR2 FRNRAP. The chain employs TRBV12-5 and TRBJ1-6, with TRBD1 as a possible D gene (6 bases). The receptor comes from an adult in good health. Sequencing used peripheral blood, obtained on day 0 of AZD1222 vaccination. CDR3 in DNA: TGTGCTAGTGGTTTGGGGGCAGGGGAATCACCCCTCCACTTT. This gives the protein CASGLGAGESPLHF.